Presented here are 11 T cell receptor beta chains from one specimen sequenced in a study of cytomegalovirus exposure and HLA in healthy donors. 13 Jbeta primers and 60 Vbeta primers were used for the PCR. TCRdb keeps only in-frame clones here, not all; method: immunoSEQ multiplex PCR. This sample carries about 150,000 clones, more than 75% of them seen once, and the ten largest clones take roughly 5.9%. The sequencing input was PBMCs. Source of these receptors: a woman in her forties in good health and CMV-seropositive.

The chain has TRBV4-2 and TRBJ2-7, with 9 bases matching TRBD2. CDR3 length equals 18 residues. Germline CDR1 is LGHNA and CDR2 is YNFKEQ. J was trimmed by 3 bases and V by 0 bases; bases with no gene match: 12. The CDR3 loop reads CASSQEVLTSGSIYEQYF. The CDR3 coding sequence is TGTGCCAGCAGCCAAGAGGTCCTGACTAGCGGCTCTATCTACGAGCAGTACTTC.

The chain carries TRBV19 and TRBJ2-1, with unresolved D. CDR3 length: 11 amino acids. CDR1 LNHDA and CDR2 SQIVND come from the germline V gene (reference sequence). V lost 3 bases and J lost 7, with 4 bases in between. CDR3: CASSIGNEQFF. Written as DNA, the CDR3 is TGTGCCAGTAGTATCGGTAATGAGCAGTTCTTC.

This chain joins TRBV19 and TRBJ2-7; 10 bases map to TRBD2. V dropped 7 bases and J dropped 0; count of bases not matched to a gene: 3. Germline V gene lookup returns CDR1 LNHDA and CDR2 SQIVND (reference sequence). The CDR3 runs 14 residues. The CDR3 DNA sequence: TGTGCCAGTACTAGCGGGAGCCCCTCCTACGAGCAGTACTTC. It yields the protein CASTSGSPSYEQYF.

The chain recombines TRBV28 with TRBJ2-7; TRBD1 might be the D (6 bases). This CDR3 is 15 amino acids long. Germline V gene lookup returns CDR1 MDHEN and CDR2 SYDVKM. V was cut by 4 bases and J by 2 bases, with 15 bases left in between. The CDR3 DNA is TGTGCCAGCAGTTCCTCCGCCACAGGGCCCTACGAGCAGTACTTC. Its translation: CASSSSATGPYEQYF.

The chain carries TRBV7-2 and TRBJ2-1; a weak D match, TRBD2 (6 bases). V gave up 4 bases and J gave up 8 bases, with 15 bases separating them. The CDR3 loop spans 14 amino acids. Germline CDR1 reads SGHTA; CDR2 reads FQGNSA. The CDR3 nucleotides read TGTGCCAGCAGCTCTCGAACGGGAGACGATGAGCAGTTCTTC. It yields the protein CASSSRTGDDEQFF.

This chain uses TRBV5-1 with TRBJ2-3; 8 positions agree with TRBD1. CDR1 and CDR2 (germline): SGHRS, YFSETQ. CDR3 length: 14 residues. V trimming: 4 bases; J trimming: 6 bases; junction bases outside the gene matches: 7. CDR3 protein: CASSPGTGGDTQYF. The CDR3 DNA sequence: TGCGCCAGCAGCCCCGGGACAGGAGGGGATACGCAGTATTTT.

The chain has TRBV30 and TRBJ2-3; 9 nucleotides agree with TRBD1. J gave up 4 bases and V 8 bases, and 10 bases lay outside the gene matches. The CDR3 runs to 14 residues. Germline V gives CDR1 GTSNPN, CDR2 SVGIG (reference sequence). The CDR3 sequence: CAILTGGRSDTQYF. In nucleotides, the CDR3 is TGTGCCATATTGACAGGGGGGAGATCAGATACGCAGTATTTT.

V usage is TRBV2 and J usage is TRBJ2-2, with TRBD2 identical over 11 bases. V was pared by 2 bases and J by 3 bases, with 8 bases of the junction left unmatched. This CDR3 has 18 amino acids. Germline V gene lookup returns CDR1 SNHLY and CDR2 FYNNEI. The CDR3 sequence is CASSESGLAGGDTGELFF. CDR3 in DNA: TGTGCCAGCAGTGAAAGTGGCCTAGCGGGAGGTGACACCGGGGAGCTGTTTTTT.

CDR3 coding DNA: TGTGCCAGCTCCACGAATCGGGGTGATGTTACTGAAGCTTTCTTT. Its translation: CASSTNRGDVTEAFF. V usage is TRBV18 and J usage is TRBJ1-1; D is undetermined. V lost 6 bases, J lost 5 bases, and 19 bases lay in between. The CDR3 contains 15 residues. Germline loops: CDR1 KGHSH, CDR2 LQKENI.

CDR3 sequence reads: CASSQILGFPGKNTEAFF. The CDR3 nucleotides read TGTGCCAGCAGCCAAATTTTGGGGTTTCCGGGGAAGAACACTGAAGCTTTCTTT. The J gene is TRBJ1-1, the V gene TRBV14; D is ambiguous. The germline gives CDR1 SGHDN, CDR2 FVKESK. Trimming took off 2 bases at V and 1 base at J, with 20 bases between the two ends. The CDR3 consists of 18 residues.

DNA of the CDR3: TGTGCCAGCAGCTCCGGAGGGTGGACGGAACTAGCCAAAAACATTCAGTACTTC. Translated, it gives CASSSGGWTELAKNIQYF. The chain employs TRBV7-3 and TRBJ2-4, with D maybe TRBD2 (6 bases). Germline CDR1 SGHTA, CDR2 FQGTGA. This CDR3 has 18 amino acids. V lost 4 bases to trimming and J lost 0 bases, with 19 bases between them.